This T cell receptor beta chain was observed in a study of blood T cell repertoires in COVID-19. Study background: The United States, Italy and Spain supplied acute and convalescent COVID-19 samples. Sources were T cells, B-cell-depleted T cells, or PBMCs; the material itself was cDNA or gDNA.

As originally analysed: Reference gene primer amplification yielded estimated nucleated cell counts. Assay used: immunoSEQ multiplex PCR; TCRdb lists only in-frame clones, some missing. V, J and clone size reflect that table, while D and trimming were determined from the DNA. The repertoire holds over 85,000 clones, with more than 70% as singletons. This clone was detected a few times. Sequencing input: peripheral blood. The TCR was taken from a woman older than 75 with active COVID-19.

CDR3 nucleotides: TGTGCCAGCAGTATCGACGGGTACTATGGCTACACCTTC. This gives the protein CASSIDGYYGYTF. The chain recombines TRBV27 with TRBJ1-2; D unresolved. This CDR3 comprises 13 residues. Germline loops: CDR1 MNHEY, CDR2 SMNVEV (reference sequence). The V and J ends lost 5 bases and 3 bases respectively, with 10 bases between them.